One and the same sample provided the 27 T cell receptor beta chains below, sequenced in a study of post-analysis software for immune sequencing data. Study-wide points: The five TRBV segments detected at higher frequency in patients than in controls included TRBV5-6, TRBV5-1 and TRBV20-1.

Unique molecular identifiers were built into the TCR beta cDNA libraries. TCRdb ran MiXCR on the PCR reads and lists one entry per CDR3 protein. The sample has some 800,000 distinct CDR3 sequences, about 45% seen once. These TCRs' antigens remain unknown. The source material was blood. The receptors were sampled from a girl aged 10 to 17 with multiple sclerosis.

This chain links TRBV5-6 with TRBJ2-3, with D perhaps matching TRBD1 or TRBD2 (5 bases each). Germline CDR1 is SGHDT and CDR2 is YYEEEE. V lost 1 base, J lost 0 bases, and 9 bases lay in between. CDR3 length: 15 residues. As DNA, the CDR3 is TGTGCCAGCAGCTTGAGGTGGGACAGCACAGATACGCAGTATTTT. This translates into CASSLRWDSTDTQYF.

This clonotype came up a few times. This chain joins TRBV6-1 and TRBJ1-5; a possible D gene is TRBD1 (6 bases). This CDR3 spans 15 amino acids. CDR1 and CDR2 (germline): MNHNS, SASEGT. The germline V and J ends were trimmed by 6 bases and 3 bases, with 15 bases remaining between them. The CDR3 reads CASRRAGESNQPQHF. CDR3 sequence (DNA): TGTGCCAGCAGGCGAGCAGGGGAATCCAATCAGCCCCAGCATTTT.

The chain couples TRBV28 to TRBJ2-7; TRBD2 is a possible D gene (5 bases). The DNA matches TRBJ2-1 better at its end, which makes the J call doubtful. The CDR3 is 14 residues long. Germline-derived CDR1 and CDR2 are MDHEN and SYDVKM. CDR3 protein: CAISGNSEGNEQFF. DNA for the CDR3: TGTGCCATCTCGGGAAATTCGGAAGGCAATGAGCAGTTCTTC.

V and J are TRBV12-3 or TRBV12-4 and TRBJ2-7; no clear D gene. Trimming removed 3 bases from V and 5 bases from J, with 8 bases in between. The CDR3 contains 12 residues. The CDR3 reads CASSFQFDEQYF. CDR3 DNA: TGTGCCAGCAGTTTTCAGTTTGACGAGCAGTACTTC.

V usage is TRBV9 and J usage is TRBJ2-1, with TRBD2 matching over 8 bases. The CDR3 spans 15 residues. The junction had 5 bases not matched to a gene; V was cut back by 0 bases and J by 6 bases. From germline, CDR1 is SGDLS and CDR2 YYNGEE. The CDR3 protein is CASSVGAGDANEQFF. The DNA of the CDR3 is TGTGCCAGCAGCGTAGGAGCGGGAGATGCCAATGAGCAGTTCTTC.

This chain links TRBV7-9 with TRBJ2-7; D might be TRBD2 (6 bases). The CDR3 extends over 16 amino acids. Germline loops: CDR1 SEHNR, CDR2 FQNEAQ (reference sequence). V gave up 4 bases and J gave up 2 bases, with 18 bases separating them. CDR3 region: CASSSIGSGLTYEQYF. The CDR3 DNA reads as TGTGCCAGCAGCTCCATCGGAAGCGGGCTTACCTACGAGCAGTACTTC.

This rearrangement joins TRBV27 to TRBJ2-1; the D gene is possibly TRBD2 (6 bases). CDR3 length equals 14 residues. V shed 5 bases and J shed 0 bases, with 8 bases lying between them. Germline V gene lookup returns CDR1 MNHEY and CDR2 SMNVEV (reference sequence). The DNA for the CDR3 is TGTGCCAGCAGTGCAGCGGGCTCCTACAATGAGCAGTTCTTC. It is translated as CASSAAGSYNEQFF.

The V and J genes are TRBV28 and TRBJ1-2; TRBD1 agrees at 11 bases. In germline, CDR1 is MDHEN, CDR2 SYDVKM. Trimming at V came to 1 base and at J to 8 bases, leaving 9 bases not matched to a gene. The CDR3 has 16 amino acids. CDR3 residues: CASSLSRGQGARGYTF. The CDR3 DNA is TGTGCCAGCAGTTTATCGCGCGGACAGGGGGCTCGGGGCTACACCTTC.

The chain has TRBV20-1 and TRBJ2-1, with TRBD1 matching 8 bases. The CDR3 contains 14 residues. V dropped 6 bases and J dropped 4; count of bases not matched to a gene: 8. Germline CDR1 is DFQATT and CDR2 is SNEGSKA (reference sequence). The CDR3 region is CSAPTGVAYNEQFF. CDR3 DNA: TGCAGTGCACCGACAGGGGTGGCATACAATGAGCAGTTCTTC.

In nucleotides, the CDR3 is TGTGCCAGCAGCCTAGCTAGTGAGACCTACAATGAGCAGTTCTTC. It translates to CASSLASETYNEQFF. This rearrangement joins TRBV3-1 to TRBJ2-1, with D unclear. The V end lost 4 bases, the J end lost 2 bases, and 12 bases lay between the germline ends. The germline V gene encodes CDR1 LGHDT and CDR2 YNNKEL (reference sequence). The CDR3 totals 15 residues.

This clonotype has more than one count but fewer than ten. In nucleotides, the CDR3 is TGTGCCAGCACCAAAGTCCCAGACAGGGATGGCTACACCTTC. This sequence encodes CASTKVPDRDGYTF. The chain is built from TRBV12-3 or TRBV12-4 and TRBJ1-2, with 7 bases aligning to TRBD1. V shed 7 bases, J shed 6 bases, and the junction held 11 bases outside the gene matches. CDR3 length equals 14 residues.

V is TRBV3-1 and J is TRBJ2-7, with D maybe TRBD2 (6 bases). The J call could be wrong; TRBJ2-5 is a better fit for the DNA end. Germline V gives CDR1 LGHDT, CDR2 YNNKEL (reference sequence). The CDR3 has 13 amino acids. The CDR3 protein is CASSQRGRETQYF. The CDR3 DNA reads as TGTGCCAGCAGCCAACGAGGGAGGGAGACCCAGTACTTC.

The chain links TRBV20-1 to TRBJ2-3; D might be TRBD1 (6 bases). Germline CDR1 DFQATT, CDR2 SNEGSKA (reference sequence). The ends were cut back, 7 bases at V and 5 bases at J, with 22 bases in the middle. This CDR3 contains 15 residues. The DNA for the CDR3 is TGCAGTGAGTCTTGGGGGCTAGCCGTTGGAGATACGCAGTATTTT. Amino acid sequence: CSESWGLAVGDTQYF.

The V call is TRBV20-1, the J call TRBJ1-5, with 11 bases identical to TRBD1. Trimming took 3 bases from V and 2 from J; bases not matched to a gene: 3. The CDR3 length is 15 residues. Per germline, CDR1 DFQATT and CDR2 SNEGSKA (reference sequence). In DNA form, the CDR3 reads TGCAGTGCTAGCCGGGGACAGGGGGGCAATCAGCCCCAGCATTTT. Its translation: CSASRGQGGNQPQHF.

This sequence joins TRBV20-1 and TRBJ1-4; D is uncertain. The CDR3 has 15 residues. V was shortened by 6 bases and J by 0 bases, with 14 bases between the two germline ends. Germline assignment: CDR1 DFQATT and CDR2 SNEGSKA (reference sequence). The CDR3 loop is CSATRAAATNEKLFF. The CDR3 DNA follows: TGCAGTGCAACCCGGGCCGCTGCAACTAATGAAAAACTGTTTTTT.

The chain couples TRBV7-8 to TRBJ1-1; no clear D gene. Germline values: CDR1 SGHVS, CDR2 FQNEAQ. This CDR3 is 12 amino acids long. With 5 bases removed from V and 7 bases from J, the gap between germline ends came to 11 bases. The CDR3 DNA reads TGTGCCAGCAGCCCGAAGGGCCGTGAAGCTTTCTTT. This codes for CASSPKGREAFF. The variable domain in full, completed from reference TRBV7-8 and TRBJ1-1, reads GAGVSQSPRYKVAKRGQDVALRCDPISGHVSLFWYQQALGQGPEFLTYFQNEAQLDKSGLPSDRFFAERPEGSVSTLKIQRTQQEDSAVYLCASSPKGREAFFGQGTRLTVV.

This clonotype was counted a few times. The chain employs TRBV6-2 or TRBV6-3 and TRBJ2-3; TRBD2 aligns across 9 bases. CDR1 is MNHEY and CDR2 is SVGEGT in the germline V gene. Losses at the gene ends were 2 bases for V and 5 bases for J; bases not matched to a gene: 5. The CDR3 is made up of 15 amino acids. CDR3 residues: CASSYAGGPGDTQYF. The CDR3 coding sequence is TGTGCCAGCAGTTACGCGGGGGGGCCCGGAGATACGCAGTATTTT.

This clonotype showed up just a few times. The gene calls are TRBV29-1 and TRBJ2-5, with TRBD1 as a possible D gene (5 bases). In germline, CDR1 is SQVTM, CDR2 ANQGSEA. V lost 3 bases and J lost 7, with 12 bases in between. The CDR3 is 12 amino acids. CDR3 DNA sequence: TGCAGCGTTGAGCCCATGGACACGACCCAGTACTTC. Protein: CSVEPMDTTQYF.

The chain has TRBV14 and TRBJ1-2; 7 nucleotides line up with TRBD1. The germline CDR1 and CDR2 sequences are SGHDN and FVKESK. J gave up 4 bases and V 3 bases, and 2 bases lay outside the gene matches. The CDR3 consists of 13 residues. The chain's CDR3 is CASSQDRTYGYTF. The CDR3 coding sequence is TGTGCCAGCAGCCAGGACAGGACCTATGGCTACACCTTC.

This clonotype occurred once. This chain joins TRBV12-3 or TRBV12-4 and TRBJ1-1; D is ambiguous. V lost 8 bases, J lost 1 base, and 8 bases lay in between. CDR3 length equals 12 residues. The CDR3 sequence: CASVRENTEAFF. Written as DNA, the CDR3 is TGTGCCAGCGTGAGGGAGAACACTGAAGCTTTCTTT.

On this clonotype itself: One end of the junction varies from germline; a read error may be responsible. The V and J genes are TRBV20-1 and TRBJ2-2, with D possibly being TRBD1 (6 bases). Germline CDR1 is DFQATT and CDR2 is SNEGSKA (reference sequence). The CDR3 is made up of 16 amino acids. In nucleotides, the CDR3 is TGCAGTGCTAGGCCCCTGGGGGAAGGGGACACCGGCGAGCTGTTTTTT. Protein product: CSARPLGEGDTGELFF.

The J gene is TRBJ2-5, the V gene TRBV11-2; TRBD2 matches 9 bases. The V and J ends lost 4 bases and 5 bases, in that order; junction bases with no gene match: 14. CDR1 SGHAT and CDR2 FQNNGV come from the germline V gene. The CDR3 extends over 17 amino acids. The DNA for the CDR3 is TGTGCCAGCAGCTGGTACCCGGCGGGAGGGCCCGGGGAGACCCAGTACTTC. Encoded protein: CASSWYPAGGPGETQYF.

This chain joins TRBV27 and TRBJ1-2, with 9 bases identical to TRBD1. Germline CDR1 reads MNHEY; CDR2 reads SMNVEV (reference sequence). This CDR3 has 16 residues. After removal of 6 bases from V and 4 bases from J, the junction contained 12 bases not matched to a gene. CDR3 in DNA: TGTGCCAGCAGCCCAACCGGGACAGGGACCCTCTATGGCTACACCTTC. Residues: CASSPTGTGTLYGYTF.

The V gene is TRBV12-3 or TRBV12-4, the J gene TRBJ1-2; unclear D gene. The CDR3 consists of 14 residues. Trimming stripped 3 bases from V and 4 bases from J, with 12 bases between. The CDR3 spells CASSLPRSSYGYTF. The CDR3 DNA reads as TGTGCCAGCAGTTTGCCCAGGTCAAGCTATGGCTACACCTTC.

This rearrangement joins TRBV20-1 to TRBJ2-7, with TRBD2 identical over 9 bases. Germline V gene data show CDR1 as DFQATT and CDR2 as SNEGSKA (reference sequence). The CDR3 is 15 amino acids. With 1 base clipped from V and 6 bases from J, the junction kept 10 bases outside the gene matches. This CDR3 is CSARAPREGLREQYF. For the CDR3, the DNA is TGCAGTGCTAGAGCCCCGCGGGAGGGCCTTCGCGAGCAGTACTTC.

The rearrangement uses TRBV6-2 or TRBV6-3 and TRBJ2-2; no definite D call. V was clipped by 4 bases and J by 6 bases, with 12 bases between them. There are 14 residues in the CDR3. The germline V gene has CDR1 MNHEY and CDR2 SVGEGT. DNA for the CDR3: TGTGCCAGCAGTTTCTCGGTCGGGTCCGGGGAGCTGTTTTTT. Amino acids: CASSFSVGSGELFF.

DNA of the CDR3: TGTGCCAGCAGCCCCGATCTCGGGACAGTCCAAGCTTTCTTT. Translation gives CASSPDLGTVQAFF. The V and J genes are TRBV5-5 and TRBJ1-1, with 7 bases aligning to TRBD1. The CDR3 runs 14 residues. Per germline, CDR1 SGHKS and CDR2 YYEKEE (reference sequence). With 4 bases clipped from V and 9 bases from J, the junction kept 12 bases outside the gene matches.